The rows below give T cell receptor beta chains drawn from one sample of a study of blood T cell repertoires in COVID-19. Profiled with immunoSEQ multiplex PCR; TCRdb holds only in-frame clones, not every one. The sample contains around 200,000 clones, around 80% of which appear only once. The material sequenced was peripheral blood. These receptors all stem from a man aged 45 to 65 with active or convalescent COVID-19. Each CDR3 is given with its conserved first and last residue. The order of the fields is CDR3 length, V gene, clone size, J gene, D gene, CDR3 DNA, CDR3 protein. A D gene is named only where the DNA matches it firmly. The size of a clone is reported for some rows only, either as once, few or many, or as a class for expanded clones.

cdr3_length: 12; v_call: TRBV5-6; clone_size: once; j_call: TRBJ1-1; d_call: TRBD1; cdr3_nt: TGTGCCAGCAGCACACAGGGGATAGGGGCTTTCTTT; cdr3_aa: CASSTQGIGAFF
cdr3_length: 16; v_call: TRBV2; clone_size: NA; j_call: TRBJ1-5; d_call: TRBD1; cdr3_nt: TGTGCCAGCAGTTTTTCCGGGACAGGGGGGCATCAGCCCCAGCATTTT; cdr3_aa: CASSFSGTGGHQPQHF
cdr3_length: 15; v_call: TRBV5-1; clone_size: NA; j_call: TRBJ1-1; d_call: NA; cdr3_nt: TGCGCCAGCAGCTCCTTCCAGGGCGGGGGATCTGAAGCTTTCTTT; cdr3_aa: CASSSFQGGGSEAFF
cdr3_length: 17; v_call: TRBV14; clone_size: NA; j_call: TRBJ2-2; d_call: TRBD2; cdr3_nt: TGTGCCAGCAGCCCTCGGTCTGCTAGCGGATTCACCGGGGAGCTGTTTTTT; cdr3_aa: CASSPRSASGFTGELFF
cdr3_length: 13; v_call: TRBV5-1; clone_size: few; j_call: TRBJ1-1; d_call: TRBD1; cdr3_nt: TGCGCCAGCAGCCAGGACAGGGGTCGTCGAGCTTTCTTT; cdr3_aa: CASSQDRGRRAFF
cdr3_length: 15; v_call: TRBV27; clone_size: NA; j_call: TRBJ2-3; d_call: TRBD2; cdr3_nt: TGTGCCAGCAGAGACCCCCAGCGGGGGGCGGATACGCAGTATTTT; cdr3_aa: CASRDPQRGADTQYF
cdr3_length: 14; v_call: TRBV6-2/TRBV6-3; clone_size: NA; j_call: TRBJ2-1; d_call: TRBD2; cdr3_nt: TGTGCCAGCAGTTACGGACTAGCGTACAATGAGCAGTTCTTC; cdr3_aa: CASSYGLAYNEQFF
cdr3_length: 16; v_call: TRBV5-1; clone_size: NA; j_call: TRBJ1-3; d_call: NA; cdr3_nt: TGCGCCAGCAGCTTGGGAGAAGTCGCATCTGGAAACACCATATATTTT; cdr3_aa: CASSLGEVASGNTIYF
cdr3_length: 13; v_call: TRBV4-1; clone_size: NA; j_call: TRBJ1-3; d_call: NA; cdr3_nt: TGCGCCAGCAGCCAAGTGGGCAAAACAGAGAAATATTTT; cdr3_aa: CASSQVGKTEKYF
cdr3_length: 17; v_call: TRBV4-1; clone_size: NA; j_call: TRBJ2-5; d_call: TRBD2; cdr3_nt: TGCGCCAGCAGCCAAGATATAGCGGGGGCCCTGAAGGAGACCCAGTACTTC; cdr3_aa: CASSQDIAGALKETQYF
cdr3_length: 16; v_call: TRBV28; clone_size: NA; j_call: TRBJ2-3; d_call: TRBD2; cdr3_nt: TGTGCCAGCAGTTCCCATAGCGGGAGGGCCGCAGATACGCAGTATTTT; cdr3_aa: CASSSHSGRAADTQYF
cdr3_length: 16; v_call: TRBV10-2; clone_size: few; j_call: TRBJ2-6; d_call: NA; cdr3_nt: TGCGCCAGCAGTGAGCAGCGGCCCTCTGGGGCCAACGTCCTGACTTTC; cdr3_aa: CASSEQRPSGANVLTF
cdr3_length: 17; v_call: TRBV19; clone_size: NA; j_call: TRBJ2-2; d_call: TRBD2; cdr3_nt: TGTGCCAGTAGTATAGTAGTACTAGCGGCGAACACCGGGGAGCTGTTTTTT; cdr3_aa: CASSIVVLAANTGELFF
cdr3_length: 18; v_call: TRBV9; clone_size: NA; j_call: TRBJ2-5; d_call: NA; cdr3_nt: TGTGCCAGCAGCCCCCCACAGGGAGGGTTGCGGGGACAAGAGACCCAGTACTTC; cdr3_aa: CASSPPQGGLRGQETQYF
cdr3_length: 14; v_call: TRBV5-1; clone_size: NA; j_call: TRBJ2-7; d_call: TRBD1; cdr3_nt: TGCGCCAGCACCGCAGGACAGGGATCCTACGAGCAGTACTTC; cdr3_aa: CASTAGQGSYEQYF
cdr3_length: 13; v_call: TRBV11-2; clone_size: NA; j_call: TRBJ2-1; d_call: NA; cdr3_nt: TGTGCCAGCAGCTTCGGGATCTACAATGAGCAGTTCTTC; cdr3_aa: CASSFGIYNEQFF
cdr3_length: 15; v_call: TRBV18; clone_size: NA; j_call: TRBJ2-1; d_call: TRBD1; cdr3_nt: TGTGCCAGCTCACCTCTGTCGGGACAGGGGAATGAGCAGTTCTTC; cdr3_aa: CASSPLSGQGNEQFF
cdr3_length: 15; v_call: TRBV4-1; clone_size: once; j_call: TRBJ2-1; d_call: NA; cdr3_nt: TGCGCCAGCAGCCAAGAAGGGGCTCTTAATGGTGAGCAGTTCTTC; cdr3_aa: CASSQEGALNGEQFF
cdr3_length: 12; v_call: TRBV3-1/TRBV3-2; clone_size: NA; j_call: TRBJ2-1; d_call: NA; cdr3_nt: TGTGCCAGCAGCCATACATCCACGGAGCAGTTCTTC; cdr3_aa: CASSHTSTEQFF
cdr3_length: 13; v_call: TRBV5-6; clone_size: NA; j_call: TRBJ1-1; d_call: NA; cdr3_nt: TGTGCCAGCACATCATGGGAGGGGCGGAGGGCTTTCTTT; cdr3_aa: CASTSWEGRRAFF
cdr3_length: 14; v_call: TRBV6-5; clone_size: NA; j_call: TRBJ1-2; d_call: NA; cdr3_nt: TGTGCCAGCAGTCCGCGGGCACAGGGTTTTGGCTACACCTTC; cdr3_aa: CASSPRAQGFGYTF
cdr3_length: 14; v_call: TRBV7-9; clone_size: NA; j_call: TRBJ1-4; d_call: NA; cdr3_nt: TGTGCCAGCAGCTTAAGGGGCTCTTTCGAAAAACTGTTTTTT; cdr3_aa: CASSLRGSFEKLFF
cdr3_length: 13; v_call: TRBV19; clone_size: NA; j_call: TRBJ1-1; d_call: NA; cdr3_nt: TGTGCCAGTATTTCGATTCATGCGACTGAAGCTTTCTTT; cdr3_aa: CASISIHATEAFF
cdr3_length: 13; v_call: TRBV7-2; clone_size: NA; j_call: TRBJ1-2; d_call: NA; cdr3_nt: TGTGCCAGCAGCTTAGCGGGAGTAGATGGCTACACCTTC; cdr3_aa: CASSLAGVDGYTF
cdr3_length: 16; v_call: TRBV6-1; clone_size: NA; j_call: TRBJ1-3; d_call: TRBD1; cdr3_nt: TGTGCCAGCAGTGAATCCAGGGGGGTGCGTGGAAACACCATATATTTT; cdr3_aa: CASSESRGVRGNTIYF